The clone carrying this TCR beta chain was seen repeatedly, ten times or more. Its antigen is unknown. The data derive from a study of neurological immune-mediated disorders. Study-level results: There was no association between the multiple sclerosis repertoire cluster and any clinical or MRI feature. Across subjects, no CDR3 amino acid sequence appeared in expanded clones of more than one subject, a finding that suggested private repertoires in all groups.

Where libraries were unsorted, they were derived from 2 million PBMCs stored at -80 degrees C. TCRdb re-called the 5' RACE reads through MiXCR, storing one row per CDR3 protein. The sample has 55,000 to 75,000 distinct CDR3 sequences, about 2.5% seen once. The receptor was isolated from a man in his fifties or sixties with multiple sclerosis. The sequenced sample consisted of PBMCs.

CDR3 DNA sequence: TGTGCCAGCAGCTATGGACAGGGCGGCACAGATACGCAGTATTTT. Its translation: CASSYGQGGTDTQYF. This sequence joins TRBV5-5 and TRBJ2-3; 8 bases align to TRBD1. Unmatched junction bases numbered 4, after V lost 3 bases and J lost 1 base. CDR3 size: 15 residues. Germline V gene data show CDR1 as SGHKS and CDR2 as YYEKEE (reference sequence).